This entry lists 25 T cell receptor beta chains sequenced from one sample in a study of blood T cell repertoires in COVID-19 (dated by TCRdb to the early 2020s). Receptor libraries were prepared by the immunoSEQ multiplex PCR assay. TCRdb took this table from immuneACCESS and kept in-frame rearrangements with V and J called. Such tables lack part of the clones; where checked against another copy, unresolved V genes explain under half of the gap, and the rest is unexplained. The sample records approximately 110,000 clones, 71% of which are singletons. 0.75% to 0.9% of the sample is taken by the ten largest. Specimen: peripheral blood. The receptors derive from a human donor with acute or convalescent COVID-19. The donor label of this sample is uncertain.

The DNA of the CDR3 is TGTGCCAGCAGCCCCACCCCCAGGGACTCTGGGGCCAACGTCCTGACTTTC. Its protein is CASSPTPRDSGANVLTF. The J gene is TRBJ2-6, the V gene TRBV9; a weak D match, TRBD1 (5 bases). V lost 4 bases to trimming and J lost 0 bases, with 14 bases between them. This CDR3 has 17 residues. Germline CDR1 reads SGDLS; CDR2 reads YYNGEE.

The CDR3 DNA follows: TGTGCCAGCAGCCCTCAGCTACAGGCTAACTATGGCTACACCTTC. Translation: CASSPQLQANYGYTF. The gene calls are TRBV7-9 and TRBJ1-2; the D gene is possibly TRBD1 (5 bases). Germline CDR1 reads SEHNR; CDR2 reads FQNEAQ (reference sequence). CDR3 length: 15 residues. Trimming stripped 5 bases from V and 0 bases from J, with 13 bases between.

This clone occurred a few times. The J gene is TRBJ1-1, the V gene TRBV29-1; 9 bases fit TRBD1. V shed 7 bases and J 11 bases; nucleotides not matched to a gene: 8. This CDR3 has 11 amino acids. CDR1 SQVTM and CDR2 ANQGSEA come from the germline V gene. The CDR3 protein is CSGGQGMGAFF. The DNA for the CDR3 is TGCAGCGGTGGACAGGGGATGGGGGCTTTCTTT.

In this sample, this clone turned up a few times. The chain carries TRBV25-1 and TRBJ2-3; D is undetermined. Germline V gives CDR1 MGHDK, CDR2 SYGVNS. This CDR3 is 15 amino acids long. V lost 2 bases and J 1 base, leaving 10 bases between the germline ends. This CDR3 reads CASSEINQGTDTQYF. The DNA for the CDR3 is TGTGCCAGCAGTGAAATTAACCAGGGCACAGATACGCAGTATTTT.

The chain uses TRBV3-1 (or the pseudogene TRBV3-2) and TRBJ2-3; D might be TRBD2 (6 bases). The CDR3 consists of 15 residues. V was cut by 6 bases and J by 2 bases, with 15 bases left in between. CDR1 is LGHDT, CDR2 YNNKEL, per germline (reference sequence). The CDR3 DNA reads as TGTGCCAGCAGTCCCCGGGACTTACACACAGATACGCAGTATTTT. Its protein product is CASSPRDLHTDTQYF.

The chain combines TRBV2 with TRBJ2-5, with 10 bases that match TRBD2. The germline CDR1 and CDR2 sequences are SNHLY and FYNNEI. V dropped 10 bases and J dropped 1; count of bases not matched to a gene: 15. This CDR3 has 17 amino acids. The CDR3 is CAITVKMSGGAQETQYF. As DNA, the CDR3 is TGTGCCATAACAGTGAAAATGAGCGGGGGGGCCCAAGAGACCCAGTACTTC.

The J gene is TRBJ2-3, the V gene TRBV21-1; the DNA was not used to check the table's D call, TRBD2. TRBV21-1 is assigned pseudogene status. This CDR3 has 15 residues. For the CDR3, the DNA is TGTGCCAGCAGCATACGAGCGGGGAGGTCGTGGACGCAGTATTTT. Translated: CASSIRAGRSWTQYF.

This clone showed up just a few times. The gene calls are TRBV20-1 and TRBJ1-2, with a possible D match to TRBD1 (6 bases). Trimming pared 3 bases from V and 9 bases from J, leaving 17 bases between. This CDR3 comprises 13 residues. Germline-derived CDR1 and CDR2 are DFQATT and SNEGSKA (reference sequence). CDR3: CSASAGQGIRYTF. In nucleotides, the CDR3 is TGCAGTGCTAGTGCGGGGCAGGGGATTCGCTACACCTTC.

The chain employs TRBV11-2 and TRBJ2-2, with unresolved D. The V gene's germline CDR1 is SGHAT and CDR2 FQNNGV. V was clipped by 1 base and J by 1 base, with 4 bases between them. CDR3 length equals 14 residues. The CDR3 reads CASSLVRNTGELFF. CDR3 nucleotides: TGTGCCAGCAGCTTAGTGAGGAACACCGGGGAGCTGTTTTTT.

The V call is TRBV23-1, the J call TRBJ2-7, with TRBD2 identical over 7 bases. TRBV23-1 is filed as an ORF, its function uncertain. V shed 11 bases, J shed 0 bases, and the junction held 13 bases outside the gene matches. The CDR3 length is 15 residues. CDR3 protein: CAPRIGREDSYEQYV. The CDR3 DNA follows: TGCGCCCCACGTATAGGGAGGGAGGACTCCTACGAGCAGTACGTC.

This clone was detected ten times or more. V gene TRBV7-9 combines with J gene TRBJ1-2, with 8 bases lining up with TRBD1. There are 13 residues in the CDR3. Germline V gives CDR1 SEHNR, CDR2 FQNEAQ (reference sequence). With V trimmed by 5 bases and J by 6 bases, 5 bases remained unmatched. In DNA form, the CDR3 reads TGTGCCAGCAGCGTCGGGACAGGTGATGGCTACACCTTC. Protein: CASSVGTGDGYTF.

The chain recombines TRBV5-1 with TRBJ1-1, with D perhaps matching TRBD1 (5 bases). CDR1 is SGHRS, CDR2 YFSETQ, per germline. There are 14 residues in the CDR3. Trimming left V 4 bases short and J 3 bases short, with 13 bases between. DNA of the CDR3: TGCGCCAGCAGCCGGGTAGGGGTGGACACTGAAGCTTTCTTT. This codes for CASSRVGVDTEAFF.

The rearrangement joins TRBV21-1 to TRBJ1-2; no check of the table's D call, TRBD1, against the DNA was made. TRBV21-1 is assigned pseudogene status. The CDR3 has 15 residues. The DNA of the CDR3 is TGTGCCAGACTTCATAAAGGGGGGACAGGTTATGGCTACACCTTC. It translates to CARLHKGGTGYGYTF.

The rearrangement joins TRBV5-5 to TRBJ1-2; TRBD1 matches 7 bases. This CDR3 contains 17 residues. Germline V CDR1 and CDR2: SGHKS, YYEKEE (reference sequence). The junction had 15 bases not matched to a gene; V was cut back by 4 bases and J by 3 bases. The CDR3 DNA reads TGTGCCAGCAGCATAGACAGGGTGATAACCGCCTACTATGGCTACACCTTC. The encoded protein is CASSIDRVITAYYGYTF.

CDR3 in DNA: TGTGCCAGCAGTGAAGGCGGATTTAATGAAAAACTGTTTTTT. Its translation: CASSEGGFNEKLFF. The rearrangement joins TRBV6-1 to TRBJ1-4; D ambiguous. The CDR3 covers 14 residues. Germline CDR1 MNHNS, CDR2 SASEGT. Trimming took 1 base from V and 4 from J, leaving 7 bases between them.

The CDR3 spells CATSDRNRGSTGELFF. CDR3 coding DNA: TGTGCCACCAGTGATAGAAACAGGGGGAGCACCGGGGAGCTGTTTTTT. This rearrangement joins TRBV24-1 to TRBJ2-2; 8 nucleotides line up with TRBD1. The germline CDR1 and CDR2 sequences are KGHDR and SFDVKD. V lost 3 bases and J lost 4; bases outside the gene matches: 6. The CDR3 spans 16 residues.

This chain links TRBV15 with TRBJ2-5; 10 bases are shared with TRBD2. After removal of 5 bases from V and 4 bases from J, the junction contained 10 bases not matched to a gene. CDR3 size: 16 residues. Germline values: CDR1 LNHNV, CDR2 YYDKDF (reference sequence). CDR3 nucleotide sequence: TGTGCCACCAGCGGAAGCGGGGGGGCCCGTGGAGAGACCCAGTACTTC. Its protein product is CATSGSGGARGETQYF.

This clone was recorded a few times. The chain links TRBV4-1 to TRBJ2-5, with D uncertain. This CDR3 has 14 amino acids. Germline lookup yields CDR1 MGHRA and CDR2 YSYEKL. The V gene lost 1 base and the J gene lost 3 bases, with 9 bases spanning the gap. CDR3 residues: CASSQVELKETQYF. The CDR3 DNA reads TGCGCCAGCAGCCAAGTAGAGTTAAAAGAGACCCAGTACTTC.

The CDR3 loop reads CASRTDVIQETQYF. CDR3 in DNA: TGCGCCAGCAGAACAGACGTAATCCAAGAGACCCAGTACTTC. This chain joins TRBV5-1 and TRBJ2-5; no definite D call. Per germline, CDR1 SGHRS and CDR2 YFSETQ. The CDR3 covers 14 residues. V lost 5 bases to trimming and J lost 1 base, with 12 bases between them.

The chain is built from TRBV30 and TRBJ1-6, with D unclear. The CDR3 consists of 16 residues. Per germline, CDR1 GTSNPN and CDR2 SVGIG (reference sequence). V lost 0 bases and J 9 bases, leaving 18 bases between the germline ends. CDR3 sequence: CAWSVPDPSNLSPLHF. DNA for the CDR3: TGTGCCTGGAGTGTACCTGATCCCTCTAACCTTTCACCCCTCCACTTT.

The CDR3: CARTGQGGYGYTF. CDR3 in DNA: TGTGCTCGGACGGGACAGGGGGGCTATGGCTACACCTTC. The V call is TRBV30, the J call TRBJ1-2; 11 bases match TRBD1. CDR3 length: 13 amino acids. In germline, CDR1 is GTSNPN, CDR2 SVGIG (reference sequence).

The rearrangement joins TRBV19 to TRBJ1-2; D is undetermined. V was pared by 5 bases and J by 2 bases, with 12 bases between. The CDR3 spans 14 residues. Germline values: CDR1 LNHDA, CDR2 SQIVND (reference sequence). The CDR3 DNA follows: TGTGCCAGTAGTCGGCGGGAAATCAACTATGGCTACACCTTC. Protein product: CASSRREINYGYTF. Using reference TRBV19 and TRBJ1-2 for the parts outside the CDR3, the full variable domain is DGGITQSPKYLFRKEGQNVTLSCEQNLNHDAMYWYRQDPGQGLRLIYYSQIVNDFQKGDIAEGYSVSREKKESFPLTVTSAQKNPTAFYLCASSRREINYGYTFGSGTRLTVV.

This sequence joins TRBV7-9 and TRBJ1-2, with D unresolved. With 1 base removed from V and 5 bases from J, the gap between germline ends came to 5 bases. From germline, CDR1 is SEHNR and CDR2 FQNEAQ (reference sequence). The CDR3 contains 12 residues. Here the CDR3 DNA reads TGTGCCAGCAGCTTAGTCCGGTATGGCTACACCTTC. This encodes CASSLVRYGYTF.

The V and J genes are TRBV5-1 and TRBJ2-7; TRBD1 aligns across 10 bases. From germline, CDR1 is SGHRS and CDR2 YFSETQ. This CDR3 region has 14 residues. V shed 3 bases, J shed 5 bases, and the junction held 5 bases outside the gene matches. The CDR3 is CASSSTGGSHEQYF. As DNA, the CDR3 is TGCGCCAGCAGCTCGACAGGGGGCTCGCACGAGCAGTACTTC.

The chain's CDR3 is CASRQSRYSNQPQHF. The DNA for the CDR3 is TGTGCCAGTAGGCAAAGCCGCTATAGCAATCAGCCCCAGCATTTT. The V gene is TRBV19, the J gene TRBJ1-5; D is uncertain. This CDR3 comprises 15 residues. V lost 6 bases and J 0 bases, leaving 12 bases between the germline ends. The germline V gene encodes CDR1 LNHDA and CDR2 SQIVND (reference sequence).